This TCR beta chain emerged from a study of blood T cell repertoires in COVID-19 (dated by TCRdb to about 2020). Turning to the overall study: Collaborator samples came from the United States, Italy and Spain and covered acute and convalescent phases of COVID-19. Sample metadata almost always included a de-identified subject ID, COVID-19 status, age in years and sex. The prospective study material was composed of cDNA or gDNA derived from T cells, B-cell-depleted T cells, or PBMCs. Where available, HLA class I and class II types were taken from metadata supplied by the sample provider and were not determined by assay-based typing. The repertoires were released in a freely available public database meant as a resource for research on the immune response to SARS-CoV-2. Deeply sampled blood TCRbeta repertoires from subjects exposed to, actively infected with, or recovered from COVID-19 were included in the dataset. Samples were obtained from the ongoing ImmuneRACE study (first 160 participants) and from 1,254 subjects provided by 6 global collaborators. General findings and caveats noted by the study authors: Clinical and demographic metadata were provided uncurated, with the amount varying by source and participant.

TCRbeta CDR3 regions were amplified from genomic DNA by means of the immunoSEQ Assay, a bias-controlled multiplex PCR. In the authors' own workflow: The number of nucleated cells in each sample was estimated by amplification of reference gene primers within the assay. Sequence reads were collapsed and filtered to measure the absolute abundance of every unique TCRbeta CDR3 rearrangement. Productive Simpson clonality was computed per sample as the square root of Simpson's diversity index over productive rearrangements. TCRdb holds this immuneACCESS table with in-frame rearrangements only. Some clones are missing; in checked studies, unresolved V genes explain under half, and the rest has no known cause. V and J calls and clone size are copied from that table; D and trimming were computed from the DNA. Within this sample are tens of thousands of clones, with over 75% of them counted one time only. More than 15% of the sample comes from the top ten.

About this clone itself: It lacks a known antigen. There are no base qualities to consult, and no much larger clone falls within one base.

The collaborating institutions used their own protocols to collect whole blood in K2EDTA tubes. For TCRbeta analysis, collaborator samples were shipped as frozen whole blood, as isolated PBMCs, or as DNA extracted from either sample type. CDR1 and CDR2 are drawn from the germline V gene: SGHTA, FQGNSA. The CDR3 contains 16 residues, cysteine and phenylalanine counted. This entry keeps only the CDR3 DNA: 48 bases, framed from base 1. The germline V end is reduced by 1 base and the J end by 4 bases; junction bases left unmatched: 4. The receptor was derived from a woman of 80 years or more with active or convalescent COVID-19. The rearranged chain carries TRBV7-2 and TRBJ2-1, with 10 bases matching TRBD2. The sequenced material came from peripheral blood. The DNA is as follows: TGTGCCAGCAGCTTAGTCTGGACTAGCGGTTACAATGAGCAGTTCTTC. This sequence encodes CASSLVWTSGYNEQFF.